The 9 T cell receptor beta chains below were found in one sample sequenced in a study of technical replicates of blood from a few donors listed by TCRdb under 2017. Receptors were amplified or captured by the immunoSEQ multiplex PCR assay. The table comes from immuneACCESS by way of TCRdb, which keeps in-frame sequences with V and J called. Part of the clones is missing from these tables; in studies checked, under half for an unresolved V gene and the rest for unknown reasons. A total of around 60,000 clones appear in this sample, 75% to 90% of them only once. The ten largest account for roughly 5.1% of the sample. Specimen: PBMCs. The receptors come from a human donor in good health. Some clones in this sample may be carry-over from other donors' samples.

V usage is TRBV29-1 and J usage is TRBJ2-2, with 14 positions matching TRBD2. V trimming: 5 bases; J trimming: 8 bases; junction bases outside the gene matches: 7. Germline CDR1 is SQVTM and CDR2 is ANQGSEA. The CDR3 spans 15 residues. CDR3 region: CSVMTSGGAGGELFF. The CDR3 DNA reads TGCAGCGTTATGACTAGCGGGGGGGCCGGAGGGGAGCTGTTTTTT.

The chain links TRBV7-8 to TRBJ2-7; 10 bases match TRBD2. The CDR3 has 15 residues. The J segment lost 2 bases and the V segment lost 1 base, leaving 2 bases of the junction unmatched. In germline, CDR1 is SGHVS, CDR2 FQNEAQ. Here the CDR3 reads CASSLGLAGAYEQYF. CDR3 nucleotide sequence: TGTGCCAGCAGCTTAGGGCTAGCGGGAGCCTACGAGCAGTACTTC.

The chain recombines TRBV4-1 with TRBJ1-6; 7 positions agree with TRBD1. The V segment lost 0 bases and the J segment 7 bases; nucleotides outside the gene matches: 3. This CDR3 has 15 amino acids. The germline gives CDR1 MGHRA, CDR2 YSYEKL. The CDR3 protein is CASSQEDRRNSPLHF. The DNA for the CDR3 is TGCGCCAGCAGCCAAGAGGACAGGAGGAATTCACCCCTCCACTTT.

Here the CDR3 reads CASCEGTGGDWTEAFF. CDR3 nucleotide sequence: TGTGCCAGCTGTGAGGGGACAGGGGGCGATTGGACTGAAGCTTTCTTT. The V call is TRBV5-6, the J call TRBJ1-1; 12 bases fit TRBD1. CDR3 length equals 16 residues. Germline V CDR1 and CDR2: SGHDT, YYEEEE. The V gene end was trimmed by 7 bases and the J gene end by 5 bases; junction bases not matched to a gene: 12.

The V and J genes are TRBV15 and TRBJ1-2, with 8 bases aligning to TRBD1. The junction had 2 bases not matched to a gene; V was cut back by 0 bases and J by 2 bases. From germline, CDR1 is LNHNV and CDR2 YYDKDF (reference sequence). The CDR3 extends over 15 amino acids. For the CDR3, the DNA is TGTGCCACCAGCAGAGAGGACAGGGACAACTATGGCTACACCTTC. Its protein is CATSREDRDNYGYTF. The full variable domain, rest sourced from reference TRBV15 and TRBJ1-2, is DAMVIQNPRYQVTQFGKPVTLSCSQTLNHNVMYWYQQKSSQAPKLLFHYYDKDFNNEADTPDNFQSRRPNTSFCFLDIRSPGLGDTAMYLCATSREDRDNYGYTFGSGTRLTVV.

The V call is TRBV7-9, the J call TRBJ1-2; the D is unclear. V lost 5 bases, J lost 4 bases, and 20 bases lay in between. Germline V gene lookup returns CDR1 SEHNR and CDR2 FQNEAQ (reference sequence). This CDR3 is built from 16 residues. CDR3 bases: TGTGCCAGCAGCAACAACTGGGCAGAAGGGAGCTATGGCTACACCTTC. Its translation: CASSNNWAEGSYGYTF.

The chain recombines TRBV10-3 with TRBJ1-2; tentative D call: TRBD1 (6 bases). The V end was cut by 4 bases, the J end by 0 bases, with 15 bases between. Germline V gives CDR1 ENHRY, CDR2 SYGVKD. CDR3 length: 16 residues. CDR3 bases: TGTGCCATCAGTGGGGGGGGCGGCTCGGCTAACTATGGCTACACCTTC. Amino acids: CAISGGGGSANYGYTF.

The CDR3 nucleotides read TGTGCCACCAGCACTACAAGGGGTGGGGTTCAGTTCTTC. Encoded protein: CATSTTRGGVQFF. The rearrangement uses TRBV15 and TRBJ2-1; a weak D match, TRBD1 (5 bases). CDR1 and CDR2 from the germline V gene are LNHNV and YYDKDF (reference sequence). CDR3 size: 13 residues. The V end was cut by 4 bases, the J end by 13 bases, with 17 bases between.

This clone has a handful of counts. The chain links TRBV23-1 to TRBJ2-4; D might be TRBD2 (7 bases). TRBV23-1 falls under the ORF class, with uncertain function. V lost 2 bases and J 2 bases, leaving 19 bases between the germline ends. The CDR3 is 18 amino acids. The CDR3 DNA sequence: TGCGCCAGCAGTCAAGTTGGGGGGGGCCGGTGGACCAAAAACATTCAGTACTTC. Protein product: CASSQVGGGRWTKNIQYF.